Listed below are T cell receptor beta chains from one sample, sequenced in a study of blood T cell repertoires in COVID-19. The method was immunoSEQ multiplex PCR; TCRdb's version includes in-frame clones alone and lacks a portion of them. The sample contains 150,000 to 200,000 clones, roughly four fifths of which appear only once. Sequenced input: peripheral blood. These receptors were obtained from a woman in her sixties or seventies with COVID-19, enrolled during active disease. Both conserved end residues are part of each CDR3. Fields, in order: D gene, J gene, V gene, clone size, CDR3 protein, CDR3 DNA. D genes are given only for firm matches. The listing skips clone size in some rows; elsewhere it reads once, few, many or a size class.

D gene: NA; J gene: TRBJ2-5; V gene: TRBV15; clone size: few; CDR3 protein: CATSRGLRVADFQETQYF; CDR3 DNA: TGTGCCACCAGCAGAGGATTGAGAGTAGCGGATTTCCAAGAGACCCAGTACTTC
D gene: TRBD1; J gene: TRBJ2-7; V gene: TRBV7-9; clone size: NA; CDR3 protein: CASSLGGTGEYEQYF; CDR3 DNA: TGTGCCAGCAGCTTAGGTGGGACAGGGGAATACGAGCAGTACTTC
D gene: NA; J gene: TRBJ2-5; V gene: TRBV5-4; clone size: NA; CDR3 protein: CASSYFSVLQETQYF; CDR3 DNA: TGTGCCAGCAGCTACTTTAGCGTGTTGCAAGAGACCCAGTACTTC
D gene: NA; J gene: TRBJ1-1; V gene: TRBV7-9; clone size: NA; CDR3 protein: CASSLRGLPEAFF; CDR3 DNA: TGTGCCAGCAGCTTAAGAGGGTTGCCTGAAGCTTTCTTT
D gene: NA; J gene: TRBJ2-7; V gene: TRBV2; clone size: NA; CDR3 protein: CASSQGGGGAYEQYF; CDR3 DNA: TGTGCCAGCAGTCAAGGGGGGGGCGGGGCCTACGAGCAGTACTTC
D gene: TRBD1; J gene: TRBJ2-7; V gene: TRBV6-1; clone size: many; CDR3 protein: CASSEPDRASYEQYF; CDR3 DNA: TGTGCCAGCAGTGAACCCGACAGGGCCTCCTACGAGCAGTACTTC
D gene: NA; J gene: TRBJ1-2; V gene: TRBV19; clone size: NA; CDR3 protein: CASSIRPGSGKDSNYGYTF; CDR3 DNA: TGTGCCAGTAGTATACGCCCGGGGAGTGGAAAAGATTCGAACTATGGCTACACCTTC
D gene: TRBD1; J gene: TRBJ1-6; V gene: TRBV6-5; clone size: NA; CDR3 protein: CASNQQGGNSPLHF; CDR3 DNA: TGTGCCAGCAACCAACAGGGGGGGAATTCACCCCTCCACTTT
D gene: NA; J gene: TRBJ1-2; V gene: TRBV7-9; clone size: NA; CDR3 protein: CASSLDRGLSPYGYTF; CDR3 DNA: TGTGCCAGCAGCTTAGACCGGGGTTTGAGCCCCTACGGCTACACCTTC
D gene: TRBD1; J gene: TRBJ1-1; V gene: TRBV7-6; clone size: NA; CDR3 protein: CASSMDRETFF; CDR3 DNA: TGTGCCAGCAGTATGGACAGGGAGACTTTCTTT
D gene: NA; J gene: TRBJ1-2; V gene: TRBV12-3/TRBV12-4; clone size: NA; CDR3 protein: CASSLGRDDYTF; CDR3 DNA: TGTGCCAGCAGTCTTGGACGGGATGACTACACCTTC
D gene: NA; J gene: TRBJ1-2; V gene: TRBV7-2; clone size: NA; CDR3 protein: CASSQRTDRRDGYTF; CDR3 DNA: TGTGCCAGCAGCCAACGGACAGACCGACGGGATGGCTACACCTTC
D gene: TRBD1; J gene: TRBJ1-6; V gene: TRBV4-3; clone size: NA; CDR3 protein: CASSQDSGQGGSPLHF; CDR3 DNA: TGCGCCAGCAGCCAAGACTCGGGACAGGGCGGATCACCCCTCCACTTT
D gene: NA; J gene: TRBJ1-1; V gene: TRBV7-2; clone size: few; CDR3 protein: CASSLGHSHTEAFF; CDR3 DNA: TGTGCCAGCAGCTTAGGTCACAGCCACACTGAAGCTTTCTTT
D gene: NA; J gene: TRBJ1-3; V gene: TRBV11-3; clone size: NA; CDR3 protein: CASSHSGTNRNTIYF; CDR3 DNA: TGTGCCAGCAGCCATTCCGGGACTAATAGGAACACCATATATTTT
D gene: NA; J gene: TRBJ2-6; V gene: TRBV21-1; clone size: NA; CDR3 protein: CASSQRGTAGTGANVLTF; CDR3 DNA: TGTGCCAGCTCCCAGAGGGGGACAGCCGGTACTGGGGCCAACGTCCTGACTTTC
D gene: TRBD1; J gene: TRBJ1-5; V gene: TRBV28; clone size: NA; CDR3 protein: CASSLTGGSQPQHF; CDR3 DNA: TGTGCCAGCAGTCTTACAGGGGGAAGTCAGCCCCAGCATTTT
D gene: NA; J gene: TRBJ2-1; V gene: TRBV19; clone size: NA; CDR3 protein: CASSTSLENEQFF; CDR3 DNA: TGTGCCAGTAGTACCTCCTTGGAGAATGAGCAGTTCTTC
D gene: NA; J gene: TRBJ2-3; V gene: TRBV7-2; clone size: NA; CDR3 protein: CCSGDTQYF; CDR3 DNA: TGTTGTTCGGGGGATACGCAGTATTTT
D gene: NA; J gene: TRBJ1-2; V gene: TRBV5-6; clone size: NA; CDR3 protein: CASSEGQYYGYTF; CDR3 DNA: TGTGCCAGCAGCGAAGGACAGTACTATGGCTACACCTTC
D gene: NA; J gene: TRBJ1-3; V gene: TRBV7-8; clone size: NA; CDR3 protein: CASSLYGGRAAGNTIYF; CDR3 DNA: TGTGCCAGCAGCTTATATGGGGGCAGGGCGGCTGGAAACACCATATATTTT
D gene: NA; J gene: TRBJ2-7; V gene: TRBV6-1; clone size: NA; CDR3 protein: CASSESEKQYF; CDR3 DNA: TGTGCCAGCAGTGAATCCGAGAAGCAGTACTTC
D gene: TRBD1; J gene: TRBJ2-7; V gene: TRBV5-8; clone size: NA; CDR3 protein: CASSLVGGQGRSRTYEQYF; CDR3 DNA: TGTGCCAGCAGCTTGGTAGGGGGACAGGGGCGTAGTAGGACCTACGAGCAGTACTTC
D gene: NA; J gene: TRBJ2-7; V gene: TRBV11-2; clone size: NA; CDR3 protein: CASSRLAGEQYF; CDR3 DNA: TGTGCCAGCAGCAGACTTGCGGGGGAGCAGTACTTC
D gene: TRBD1; J gene: TRBJ1-5; V gene: TRBV27; clone size: NA; CDR3 protein: CASSLRGTGAQPQHF; CDR3 DNA: TGTGCCAGCAGCCTCAGGGGGACAGGGGCCCAGCCCCAGCATTTT
D gene: TRBD1; J gene: TRBJ1-2; V gene: TRBV5-1; clone size: once; CDR3 protein: CASSLYGQADGYTF; CDR3 DNA: TGCGCCAGCAGCTTATATGGACAGGCCGATGGCTACACCTTC
D gene: NA; J gene: TRBJ1-2; V gene: TRBV2; clone size: NA; CDR3 protein: CASSEEVRGGYTF; CDR3 DNA: TGTGCCAGCAGTGAAGAGGTGCGAGGGGGCTACACCTTC
D gene: NA; J gene: TRBJ1-1; V gene: TRBV5-6; clone size: NA; CDR3 protein: CASSLGGKPSAEAFF; CDR3 DNA: TGTGCCAGCAGCTTGGGAGGTAAGCCCAGCGCTGAAGCTTTCTTT
D gene: TRBD1; J gene: TRBJ1-5; V gene: TRBV28; clone size: NA; CDR3 protein: CASTRQGLNSNQPQHF; CDR3 DNA: TGTGCCAGCACTCGACAGGGGCTTAATAGCAATCAGCCCCAGCATTTT
D gene: TRBD1; J gene: TRBJ2-1; V gene: TRBV24-1; clone size: NA; CDR3 protein: CATSDPRGQGGNEQFF; CDR3 DNA: TGTGCCACCAGTGATCCCCGGGGACAGGGAGGGAATGAGCAGTTCTTC
D gene: TRBD2; J gene: TRBJ2-4; V gene: TRBV5-4; clone size: NA; CDR3 protein: CASSLGAGGPQNIQYF; CDR3 DNA: TGTGCCAGCAGCTTGGGAGCGGGAGGGCCCCAAAACATTCAGTACTTC
D gene: TRBD2; J gene: TRBJ2-7; V gene: TRBV30; clone size: NA; CDR3 protein: CAWSVRRGRPEQYF; CDR3 DNA: TGTGCCTGGAGTGTACGGCGCGGGAGGCCCGAGCAGTACTTC
D gene: NA; J gene: TRBJ2-3; V gene: TRBV2; clone size: NA; CDR3 protein: CASVIADTQYF; CDR3 DNA: TGTGCCAGCGTGATAGCAGATACGCAGTATTTT
D gene: NA; J gene: TRBJ2-3; V gene: TRBV5-1; clone size: NA; CDR3 protein: CASSLMAPDTQYF; CDR3 DNA: TGCGCCAGCAGCTTAATGGCTCCAGATACGCAGTATTTT
D gene: NA; J gene: TRBJ1-2; V gene: TRBV7-2; clone size: NA; CDR3 protein: CASSFQGRGYTF; CDR3 DNA: TGTGCCAGCAGCTTCCAGGGGAGAGGCTACACCTTC
D gene: NA; J gene: TRBJ1-3; V gene: TRBV5-1; clone size: NA; CDR3 protein: CASSPGTKGNTIYF; CDR3 DNA: TGCGCCAGCAGCCCGGGGACAAAAGGAAACACCATATATTTT
D gene: NA; J gene: TRBJ1-5; V gene: TRBV25-1; clone size: NA; CDR3 protein: CASSESGLAQHF; CDR3 DNA: TGTGCCAGCAGTGAATCCGGTCTAGCCCAGCATTTT
D gene: NA; J gene: TRBJ2-1; V gene: TRBV5-1; clone size: NA; CDR3 protein: CASSLGSGAPRQQQFF; CDR3 DNA: TGCGCCAGCAGCTTGGGTTCGGGAGCCCCTCGACAACAGCAGTTCTTC
D gene: TRBD2; J gene: TRBJ2-5; V gene: TRBV7-9; clone size: NA; CDR3 protein: CASSLTGGKQETQYF; CDR3 DNA: TGTGCCAGCAGCTTAACGGGAGGGAAGCAGGAGACCCAGTACTTC
D gene: NA; J gene: TRBJ2-3; V gene: TRBV5-1; clone size: many; CDR3 protein: CASSWARNTDTQYF; CDR3 DNA: TGCGCCAGCAGTTGGGCCAGAAACACAGATACGCAGTATTTT
D gene: NA; J gene: TRBJ2-2; V gene: TRBV3-1/TRBV3-2; clone size: NA; CDR3 protein: CASSHPFGGTDTGELFF; CDR3 DNA: TGTGCCAGCAGCCACCCCTTTGGCGGGACGGACACCGGGGAGCTGTTTTTT
D gene: NA; J gene: TRBJ2-2; V gene: TRBV3-1/TRBV3-2; clone size: once; CDR3 protein: CASSQLGSGGPGELFF; CDR3 DNA: TGTGCCAGCAGCCAGCTCGGGAGCGGAGGACCCGGGGAGCTGTTTTTT
D gene: NA; J gene: TRBJ1-4; V gene: TRBV10-3; clone size: few; CDR3 protein: CATLGGVNEKLFF; CDR3 DNA: TGTGCCACCCTTGGAGGAGTGAATGAAAAACTGTTTTTT
D gene: NA; J gene: TRBJ1-1; V gene: TRBV21-1; clone size: NA; CDR3 protein: CASSKRPGQAYTEAFF; CDR3 DNA: TGTGCCAGCAGCAAACGGCCGGGACAGGCGTACACTGAAGCTTTCTTT
D gene: NA; J gene: TRBJ2-3; V gene: TRBV7-7; clone size: many; CDR3 protein: CASSETTTDTQYF; CDR3 DNA: TGTGCCAGCAGCGAGACTACCACAGATACGCAGTATTTT
D gene: TRBD1; J gene: TRBJ1-1; V gene: TRBV11-2; clone size: NA; CDR3 protein: CASMLRQGRGTNTEAFF; CDR3 DNA: TGTGCCAGCATGCTAAGACAGGGGCGGGGGACGAACACTGAAGCTTTCTTT
D gene: NA; J gene: TRBJ1-5; V gene: TRBV5-8; clone size: NA; CDR3 protein: CASSRSLGVGNQPQHF; CDR3 DNA: TGTGCCAGCAGCCGGTCGCTTGGTGTTGGCAATCAGCCCCAGCATTTT
D gene: NA; J gene: TRBJ2-2; V gene: TRBV10-3; clone size: once; CDR3 protein: CAISGSRTNTGELFF; CDR3 DNA: TGTGCCATCAGTGGAAGCAGGACGAACACCGGGGAGCTGTTTTTT
D gene: NA; J gene: TRBJ2-2; V gene: TRBV19; clone size: NA; CDR3 protein: CASTTGGTNTGELFF; CDR3 DNA: TGTGCCAGTACCACCGGAGGGACTAACACCGGGGAGCTGTTTTTT
D gene: TRBD1; J gene: TRBJ1-2; V gene: TRBV5-8; clone size: NA; CDR3 protein: CASSSTGSGGYTF; CDR3 DNA: TGTGCCAGCAGCTCGACAGGGTCTGGAGGCTACACCTTC
D gene: TRBD2; J gene: TRBJ2-5; V gene: TRBV29-1; clone size: many; CDR3 protein: CSVGETSGSVWETQYF; CDR3 DNA: TGCAGCGTTGGTGAGACTAGCGGGAGCGTGTGGGAGACCCAGTACTTC
D gene: TRBD1; J gene: TRBJ2-5; V gene: TRBV3-1/TRBV3-2; clone size: NA; CDR3 protein: CASSHSGTGIFETQYF; CDR3 DNA: TGTGCCAGCAGCCATTCCGGGACAGGGATATTCGAGACCCAGTACTTC
D gene: NA; J gene: TRBJ2-4; V gene: TRBV24-1; clone size: NA; CDR3 protein: CATSEGGSLLNIQYF; CDR3 DNA: TGTGCCACCAGTGAAGGGGGTTCGCTATTGAACATTCAGTACTTC
D gene: TRBD1; J gene: TRBJ2-3; V gene: TRBV5-1; clone size: NA; CDR3 protein: CASSMTGGYTDTQYF; CDR3 DNA: TGCGCCAGCAGCATGACAGGGGGCTACACAGATACGCAGTATTTT